The following is a TCR beta chain sequence with its context. This record comes from a study of CD8+ T cells in alopecia areata. The germline V gene encodes CDR1 LGHNA and CDR2 YSLEER. V was cut by 1 base and J by 2 bases, with 13 bases left in between. The CDR3 is 16 residues long. RNA extraction was followed by reverse transcription into cDNA, which acted as the sequencing template. Profiled with immunoSEQ multiplex PCR; TCRdb holds only in-frame clones, not every one. The sample has 90,000 to 120,000 clones, less than 90% seen once; the top ten hold about 24%. Treatment noted: oral pan-JAK inhibitor, 5-10 mg twice daily.

The sample here was CD8+ T cells sorted from blood, taken at week 24, from a patient treated with tofacitinib. The receptor's source is a human donor with alopecia areata. The V gene is TRBV4-3, the J gene TRBJ2-3, with a weak D call TRBD1 (6 bases). The CDR3 loop reads CASSQAWTDITDTQYF. The DNA of the CDR3 is TGCGCCAGCAGCCAAGCTTGGACAGACATCACAGATACGCAGTATTTT.